These 6 T cell receptor beta chains were sequenced from one sample in a study of control samples from healthy donors and cancer patients. Some clones are missing from TCRdb's copy, which holds only in-frame ones; the method was immunoSEQ multiplex PCR. The sample records 140,000 or so clones, about 90% being singletons. Sequenced input: blood. The receptors shown here come from a man younger than 45 in good health.

The chain recombines TRBV5-1 with TRBJ2-1, with D unclear. Germline V gene lookup returns CDR1 SGHRS and CDR2 YFSETQ. Trimming removed 1 base at V and 5 bases at J, with 7 bases between. The CDR3 has 13 residues. The CDR3 DNA sequence: TGCGCCAGCAGCTTGAAAGCGAACAATGAGCAGTTCTTC. Its protein product is CASSLKANNEQFF.

This chain links TRBV9 with TRBJ1-6; weak D call: TRBD1 (5 bases). Germline V CDR1 and CDR2: SGDLS, YYNGEE. The CDR3 runs to 13 residues. Trimming removed 6 bases at V and 4 bases at J, with 8 bases between. This chain's CDR3 is CASKDIYNSPLHF. CDR3 DNA sequence: TGTGCCAGCAAGGACATATATAATTCACCCCTCCACTTT.

The chain's CDR3 is CASSTTGLGKLFF. The CDR3 DNA sequence: TGTGCCAGCAGCACTACAGGGTTGGGAAAACTGTTTTTT. The genes are TRBV5-6 and TRBJ1-4; tentative D call: TRBD1 (6 bases). Trimming took off 4 bases at V and 10 bases at J, with 14 bases between the two ends. The germline V gene has CDR1 SGHDT and CDR2 YYEEEE. The CDR3 covers 13 residues.

This clone has more than one count but fewer than ten. J is TRBJ1-6 and V is TRBV10-2; D gene ambiguous. Germline values: CDR1 WSHSY, CDR2 SAAADI. This CDR3 spans 13 amino acids. Trimming left V 5 bases short and J 10 bases short, with 12 bases between. The CDR3 is CASSLGGYSPLHF. The CDR3 region has the DNA TGCGCCAGCAGTCTTGGCGGTTACTCACCCCTCCACTTT.

This chain uses TRBV27 with TRBJ2-7; D might be TRBD1 or TRBD2, each matching 6 bases. Germline V gene sequence: CDR1 MNHEY, CDR2 SMNVEV (reference sequence). Trimming took off 5 bases at V and 5 bases at J, with 16 bases between the two ends. The CDR3 is made up of 14 amino acids. The CDR3: CASSSLGGIHEQYF. Written as DNA, the CDR3 is TGTGCCAGCAGTAGTCTAGGGGGGATCCACGAGCAGTACTTC.

The sample holds one count of this clone. The chain links TRBV5-4 to TRBJ1-1; perhaps TRBD1 as D (6 bases). With 6 bases removed from V and 5 bases from J, the gap between germline ends came to 14 bases. Germline V gene data show CDR1 as SGHNT and CDR2 as YYREEE (reference sequence). The CDR3 loop spans 13 amino acids. The CDR3 nucleotides are TGTGCCAGCAAAAACAGGGTGGCGACTGAAGCTTTCTTT. Its translation is CASKNRVATEAFF.